The clone carrying this TCR beta chain is a singleton in its sample. This entry comes from a study of blood T cell repertoires in COVID-19. Across the study: The United States, Italy and Spain were the sources of the acute and convalescent COVID-19 samples. The analysed material was cDNA or gDNA that came from T cells, B-cell-depleted T cells, or PBMCs.

The table came from immunoSEQ multiplex PCR; TCRdb's copy has only in-frame clones and leaves some out. Of about 55,000 clones listed, roughly four fifths are singletons. The CDR3 covers 14 residues. The ends were cut back, 4 bases at V and 1 base at J, with 10 bases in the middle. Germline values: CDR1 LGHDT, CDR2 YNNKEL (reference sequence). The specimen was peripheral blood. This chain links TRBV3-1 (or the pseudogene TRBV3-2) with TRBJ1-1; a possible D gene is TRBD1 (5 bases). The clonotype originates from a woman aged 55-75 years with acute or convalescent COVID-19. CDR3 nucleotide sequence: TGTGCCAGCAGCCGACAGTCCAGGAACACTGAAGCTTTCTTT. It yields the protein CASSRQSRNTEAFF.